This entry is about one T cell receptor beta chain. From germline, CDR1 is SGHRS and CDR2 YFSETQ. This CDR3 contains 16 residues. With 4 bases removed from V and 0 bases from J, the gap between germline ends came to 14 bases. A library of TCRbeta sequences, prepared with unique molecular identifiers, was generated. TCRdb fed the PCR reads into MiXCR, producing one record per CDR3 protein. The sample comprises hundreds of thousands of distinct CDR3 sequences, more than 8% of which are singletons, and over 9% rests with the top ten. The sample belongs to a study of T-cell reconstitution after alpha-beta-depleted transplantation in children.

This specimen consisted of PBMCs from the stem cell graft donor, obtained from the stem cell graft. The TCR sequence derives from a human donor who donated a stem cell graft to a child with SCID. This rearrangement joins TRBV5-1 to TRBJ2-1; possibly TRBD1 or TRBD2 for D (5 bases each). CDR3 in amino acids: CASSATGTGSYNEQFF. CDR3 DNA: TGCGCCAGCAGCGCAACCGGGACCGGCTCCTACAATGAGCAGTTCTTC.